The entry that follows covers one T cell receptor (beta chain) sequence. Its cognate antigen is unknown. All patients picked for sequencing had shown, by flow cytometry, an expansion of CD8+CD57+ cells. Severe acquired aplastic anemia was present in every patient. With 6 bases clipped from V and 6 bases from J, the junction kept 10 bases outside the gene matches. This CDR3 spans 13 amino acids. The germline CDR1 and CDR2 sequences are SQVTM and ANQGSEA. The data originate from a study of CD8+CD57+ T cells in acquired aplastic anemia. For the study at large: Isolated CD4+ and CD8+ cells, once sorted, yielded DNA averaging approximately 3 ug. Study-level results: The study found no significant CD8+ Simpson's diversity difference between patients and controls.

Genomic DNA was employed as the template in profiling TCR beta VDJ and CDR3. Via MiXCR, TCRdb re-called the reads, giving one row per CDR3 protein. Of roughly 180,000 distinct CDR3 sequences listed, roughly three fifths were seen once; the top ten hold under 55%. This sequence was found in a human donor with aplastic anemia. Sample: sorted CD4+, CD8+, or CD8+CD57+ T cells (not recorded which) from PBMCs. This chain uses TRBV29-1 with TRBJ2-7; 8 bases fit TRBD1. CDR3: CSVRTGTSIEQYF. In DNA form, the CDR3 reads TGCAGCGTCCGGACAGGGACCTCCATCGAGCAGTACTTC.